The rows below give T cell receptor beta chains drawn from one sample of a study of blood T cell repertoires in COVID-19. The protocol was immunoSEQ multiplex PCR, while the TCRdb copy is restricted to in-frame clones and leaves out a portion. The sample includes around 130,000 clones, 75% to 90% of them seen just once. What was sequenced was PBMCs or T cells enriched from blood (not recorded which). The receptors shown here come from a woman in her forties or fifties who had recovered from COVID-19. CDR3s include the opening cysteine and the closing phenylalanine or tryptophan. Each record gives: clone size, J gene, D gene, V gene, CDR3 DNA, CDR3 protein. The D gene is left open where the match is weak. Size values are once, few and many counts, or a class for expanded clones, and some rows have none.

>.|TRBJ2-7|.|TRBV25-1
TGTGCCAGCAGTGACCAGGGCCAGTACTTC
CASSDQGQYF
>few|TRBJ2-1|.|TRBV10-1
TGCGCCAGCAGTGTTAGTATCACCTACAATGAGCAGTTCTTC
CASSVSITYNEQFF
>.|TRBJ2-1|TRBD2|TRBV5-1
TGCGCCAGCAGCTTGGGATTAGCGGGACATGAGCAGTTCTTC
CASSLGLAGHEQFF
>.|TRBJ2-7|TRBD1|TRBV6-1
TGTGCCAGCAGTGAAGAAGGACAGGAGCAATTTTCCTACGAGCAGTACTTC
CASSEEGQEQFSYEQYF
>.|TRBJ1-1|.|TRBV19
TGTGCCAGTAGTATAGTCCCAGTGAACACTGAAGCTTTCTTT
CASSIVPVNTEAFF
>.|TRBJ2-2|TRBD1|TRBV5-1
TGCGCCAGCAGCCCCGACAGGGGAGCCAACACCGGGGAGCTGTTTTTT
CASSPDRGANTGELFF
>.|TRBJ2-2|TRBD2|TRBV9
TGTGCCAGCAGCCCGTCTAGCGGGGGCCTCACCGGGGAGCTGTTTTTT
CASSPSSGGLTGELFF
>.|TRBJ2-5|TRBD2|TRBV15
TGTGCCACCAACGCGGGGGGGCCAAAAGAGACCCAGTACTTC
CATNAGGPKETQYF
>once|TRBJ1-1|TRBD1|TRBV11-3
TGTGCCAGCAGCCCGGACCGGGACAGGGCTGCTTTCTTT
CASSPDRDRAAFF
>once|TRBJ1-3|TRBD1|TRBV5-1
TGCGCCAGCAGCTTCGGGACAGGGGGGATCTCTGGAAACACCATATATTTT
CASSFGTGGISGNTIYF
>.|TRBJ2-5|.|TRBV19
TGTGCCAGTAGTGAACAGGCCCCGGGAGAGACCCAGTACTTC
CASSEQAPGETQYF
>.|TRBJ2-2|.|TRBV7-2
TGTGCCAGCAGCTCGGGACAATCGAACACCGGGGAGCTGTTTTTT
CASSSGQSNTGELFF
>few|TRBJ2-7|.|TRBV7-9
TGTGCCAGCAGCTTAAGCGATTCCAGCTCCTACGAGCAGTACTTC
CASSLSDSSSYEQYF
>.|TRBJ2-5|TRBD2|TRBV18
TGTGCCAGCTCGCGGGAGGTCCAAGAGACCCAGTACTTC
CASSREVQETQYF
>once|TRBJ2-2|.|TRBV4-3
TGCGCCAGCAGCCAGGAGGGATGGGCACCCACCGGGGAGCTGTTTTTT
CASSQEGWAPTGELFF
>.|TRBJ1-4|TRBD1|TRBV6-6
TGTGCCAGCAGTTACCAACAGGGGACCGAAAAACTGTTTTTT
CASSYQQGTEKLFF
>.|TRBJ2-3|.|TRBV6-5
TGTGCCAGCAGACCCCGACAGGTCACAGATACGCAGTATTTT
CASRPRQVTDTQYF
>.|TRBJ1-6|.|TRBV4-3
TGCGCCAGCAGCCACCAACCAGGGTCACCCCTCCACTTT
CASSHQPGSPLHF
>.|TRBJ2-3|.|TRBV27
TGTGCCAGCAGTTTACGAGTCCGCCAGGGTGAAGTGGATACGCAGTATTTT
CASSLRVRQGEVDTQYF
>few|TRBJ1-1|.|TRBV7-2
TGTGCCAGCAGCCATTGGGGAGACACTGAAGCTTTCTTT
CASSHWGDTEAFF
>.|TRBJ1-5|.|TRBV21-1
TGTGCCAGCTTTCGAAGTACAGTAAATTATAGCAATCAGCCCCAGCATTTT
CASFRSTVNYSNQPQHF
>.|TRBJ2-2|.|TRBV5-4
TGTGCCAGCAGCTTGGTGGCAGGGGCCGCCCGGGAGCTGTTTTTT
CASSLVAGAARELFF
>.|TRBJ2-7|.|TRBV3-1/TRBV3-2
TGTGCCAGCAGCCAGGCCTCGGGGGGCCGATACGAGCAGTACTTC
CASSQASGGRYEQYF
>once|TRBJ1-4|.|TRBV4-1
TGCGCCAGCAGCCAAGGGCAGGGTGCCTTTGAAAAACTGTTTTTT
CASSQGQGAFEKLFF
>.|TRBJ2-3|.|TRBV4-1
TGCGCCAGCAGCCAAGGGCAGGGAGGTACAGATACGCAGTATTTT
CASSQGQGGTDTQYF
>once|TRBJ1-6|TRBD1|TRBV9
TGTGCCAGCAGCGCATCCCGGACAGGGCCCTATAATTCACCCCTCCACTTT
CASSASRTGPYNSPLHF
>.|TRBJ1-1|.|TRBV9
TGTGCCAGCAGCCAAGGGGCAGGCTACACTGAAGCTTTCTTT
CASSQGAGYTEAFF
>.|TRBJ2-2|.|TRBV25-1
TGTGCCAGCAGGGCAGACACCGGGGAGCTGTTTTTT
CASRADTGELFF
>once|TRBJ1-5|TRBD1|TRBV6-2/TRBV6-3
TGTGCCAGCAGTTGGACAGGGCTGAATCAGCCCCAGCATTTT
CASSWTGLNQPQHF